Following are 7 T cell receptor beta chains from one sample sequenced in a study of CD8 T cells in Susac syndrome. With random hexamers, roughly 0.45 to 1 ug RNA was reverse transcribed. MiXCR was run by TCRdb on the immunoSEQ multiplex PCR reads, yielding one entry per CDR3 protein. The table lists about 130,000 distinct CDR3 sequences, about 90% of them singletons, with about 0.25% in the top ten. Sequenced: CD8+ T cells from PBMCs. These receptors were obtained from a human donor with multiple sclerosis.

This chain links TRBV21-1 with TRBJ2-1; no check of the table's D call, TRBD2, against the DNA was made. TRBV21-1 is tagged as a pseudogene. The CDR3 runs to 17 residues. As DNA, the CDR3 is TGTGCCAGCGGGCGGTCTAGCGGGAGGGCTGATTTCTATGAGCAGTTCTTC. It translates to CASGRSSGRADFYEQFF.

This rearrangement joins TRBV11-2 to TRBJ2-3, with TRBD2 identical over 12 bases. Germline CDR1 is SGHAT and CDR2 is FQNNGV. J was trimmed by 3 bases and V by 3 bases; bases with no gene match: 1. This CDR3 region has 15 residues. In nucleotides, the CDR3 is TGTGCCAGCAGCTTTGGACTAGCGGGGACAGATACGCAGTATTTT. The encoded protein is CASSFGLAGTDTQYF.

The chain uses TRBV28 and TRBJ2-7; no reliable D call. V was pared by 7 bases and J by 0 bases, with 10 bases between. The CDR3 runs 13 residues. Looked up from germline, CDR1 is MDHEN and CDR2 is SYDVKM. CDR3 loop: CASISHDSYEQYF. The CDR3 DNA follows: TGTGCCAGCATATCCCACGACTCCTACGAGCAGTACTTC.

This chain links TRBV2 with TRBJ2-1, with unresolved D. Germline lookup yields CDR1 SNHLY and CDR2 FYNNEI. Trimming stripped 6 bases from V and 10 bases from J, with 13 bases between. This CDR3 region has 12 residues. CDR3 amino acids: CASSSRPWEQFF. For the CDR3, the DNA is TGTGCCAGCAGCTCCCGTCCCTGGGAGCAGTTCTTC.

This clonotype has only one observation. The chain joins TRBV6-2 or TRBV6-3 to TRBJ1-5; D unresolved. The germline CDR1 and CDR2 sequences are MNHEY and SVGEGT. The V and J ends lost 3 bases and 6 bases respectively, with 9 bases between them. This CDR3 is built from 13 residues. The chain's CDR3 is CASSYISFQPQHF. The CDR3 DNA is TGTGCCAGCAGTTATATCAGCTTTCAGCCCCAGCATTTT.

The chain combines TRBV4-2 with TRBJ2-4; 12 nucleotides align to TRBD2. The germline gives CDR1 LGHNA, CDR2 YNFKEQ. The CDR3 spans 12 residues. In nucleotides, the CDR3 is TGTGCGACTAGCGGGGGAAAAAACATTCAGTACTTC. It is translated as CATSGGKNIQYF.

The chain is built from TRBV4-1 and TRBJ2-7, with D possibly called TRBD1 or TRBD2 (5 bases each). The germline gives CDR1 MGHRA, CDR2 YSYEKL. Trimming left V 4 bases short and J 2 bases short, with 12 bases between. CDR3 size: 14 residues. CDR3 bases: TGCGCCAGCAGCCTCCCGGGACGGACCTACGAGCAGTACTTC. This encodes CASSLPGRTYEQYF.